The source of this T cell receptor (beta chain) is a study of blood T cell repertoires in COVID-19. Background on the study: Researchers got acute and convalescent COVID-19 samples from the United States, Italy and Spain. T cells, B-cell-depleted T cells, or PBMCs supplied cDNA or gDNA.

In the original workflow: How many nucleated cells were present was estimated from reference gene primer amplification. Here immunoSEQ multiplex PCR was the method, and the copy in TCRdb shows in-frame clones only, minus some. V, J and clone size are taken as reported in that table, and D and trimming were inferred from the DNA itself. In the table there are 130,000 or so clones, around three quarters of which are singletons. In germline, CDR1 is SGHRS, CDR2 YFSETQ. This CDR3 comprises 14 residues. The V end was cut by 5 bases, the J end by 6 bases, with 12 bases between. The clonotype was recovered from a human donor in a cohort sampled during active COVID-19. This chain uses TRBV5-1 with TRBJ1-6; tentative D call: TRBD1 (6 bases). Sequencing was done on a sample of peripheral blood. This chain's CDR3 is CASSVVGANSPLHF. The CDR3 DNA is TGCGCCAGCAGTGTGGTGGGGGCTAATTCACCCCTCCACTTT.